A single sample gave rise to the 24 T cell receptor beta chains below, sequenced in a study of OX40 agonist ivuxolimab in advanced cancers. TCRdb's copy holds only in-frame clones and misses some; the assay was immunoSEQ multiplex PCR. The top ten hold approximately 2.6% of the sample, which has around 86,000 clones, 84% seen once. The source was CD4+ or CD8+ T cells sorted from blood, collected in a trial of the OX40 agonist ivuxolimab. The receptors come from an adult with an advanced solid tumor such as melanoma, head and neck, liver or kidney cancer.

This clone was seen once. This chain connects TRBV6-5 to TRBJ1-5; 7 bases are a match to TRBD1. The germline gives CDR1 MNHEY, CDR2 SVGAGI. The CDR3 is made up of 13 amino acids. Germline trimming cut 10 bases from V and 6 bases from J; bases unmatched to any gene: 9. CDR3 coding DNA: TGTGCCACCCAGGGGGGTGCGGCTCAGCCCCAGCATTTT. This gives the protein CATQGGAAQPQHF.

The V call is TRBV7-9, the J call TRBJ2-2; D is ambiguous. This CDR3 is 12 amino acids long. V lost 5 bases and J lost 4, with 5 bases in between. Germline V gene lookup returns CDR1 SEHNR and CDR2 FQNEAQ (reference sequence). DNA for the CDR3: TGTGCCAGCAGCGATGTCACCGGGGAGCTGTTTTTT. Protein sequence: CASSDVTGELFF. The variable domain in full, completed from reference TRBV7-9 and TRBJ2-2, reads DTGVSQNPRHKITKRGQNVTFRCDPISEHNRLYWYRQTLGQGPEFLTYFQNEAQLEKSRLLSDRFSAERPKGSFSTLEIQRTEQGDSAMYLCASSDVTGELFFGEGSRLTVL.

The chain recombines TRBV4-2 with TRBJ1-2; 7 bases agree with TRBD1. The germline V gene has CDR1 LGHNA and CDR2 YNFKEQ. With 5 bases clipped from V and 8 bases from J, the junction kept 11 bases outside the gene matches. CDR3 length: 14 amino acids. The CDR3 DNA reads TGTGCCAGCAGCTCGGGACAGCCACGGGGAGGCTACACCTTC. It codes for CASSSGQPRGGYTF.

As to this clone: The same CDR3 also results from other DNA sequences found in this sample. The chain couples TRBV28 to TRBJ1-1; D uncertain. Germline CDR1 is MDHEN and CDR2 is SYDVKM. V was trimmed by 3 bases and J by 1 base, leaving 6 bases between them. The CDR3 has 13 amino acids. The CDR3 here is CASSLRGNTEAFF. CDR3 sequence (DNA): TGTGCCAGCAGTTTGCGGGGGAACACTGAAGCTTTCTTT.

The chain combines TRBV10-1 with TRBJ2-5; TRBD1 matches at 7 bases. The V segment lost 0 bases and the J segment 4 bases; nucleotides outside the gene matches: 2. The CDR3 consists of 14 residues. Germline V gives CDR1 WNHNN, CDR2 SYGVQD (reference sequence). Here the CDR3 reads CASSESTGRETQYF. The CDR3 nucleotides read TGCGCCAGCAGTGAGTCGACAGGGCGAGAGACCCAGTACTTC.

The genes are TRBV30 and TRBJ1-5; D is uncertain. Per germline, CDR1 GTSNPN and CDR2 SVGIG (reference sequence). V was cut by 2 bases and J by 0 bases, with 8 bases left in between. This CDR3 is built from 14 residues. CDR3 sequence reads: CAWSTANSNQPQHF. The CDR3, as DNA: TGTGCCTGGAGTACGGCGAATAGCAATCAGCCCCAGCATTTT.

The chain joins TRBV7-9 to TRBJ1-2, with D possibly being TRBD1 (6 bases). CDR3 length equals 13 residues. V was clipped by 1 base and J by 7 bases, with 10 bases between them. In germline, CDR1 is SEHNR, CDR2 FQNEAQ (reference sequence). CDR3 amino acids: CASSLGTEGGYTF. In DNA, the CDR3 is TGTGCCAGCAGCTTAGGGACAGAGGGTGGCTACACCTTC.

The chain carries TRBV7-3 and TRBJ2-3; D unclear. There are 13 residues in the CDR3. CDR1 is SGHTA, CDR2 FQGTGA, per germline. Trimming removed 6 bases from V and 3 bases from J, with 10 bases in between. CDR3 sequence: CASSSRVTDTQYF. CDR3 sequence (DNA): TGTGCCAGCAGTTCTCGAGTTACAGATACGCAGTATTTT. The complete variable domain, with remaining parts taken from reference TRBV7-3 and TRBJ2-3, reads GAGVSQTPSNKVTEKGKYVELRCDPISGHTALYWYRQSLGQGPEFLIYFQGTGAADDSGLPNDRFFAVRPEGSVSTLKIQRTERGDSAVYLCASSSRVTDTQYFGPGTRLTVL.

This clone was counted a few times. This CDR3 reads CASSSSAGLETQYF. The DNA for the CDR3 is TGTGCCAGCAGCTCCTCAGCGGGGCTGGAGACCCAGTACTTC. V is TRBV5-6 and J is TRBJ2-5; TRBD2 matches 7 bases. Looked up from germline, CDR1 is SGHDT and CDR2 is YYEEEE. The length of the CDR3 is 14 residues. Trimming cost V 3 bases and J 5 bases; bases outside gene matches: 7.

The chain uses TRBV18 and TRBJ2-7; D possibly corresponds to TRBD1 (6 bases). V gave up 6 bases and J gave up 1 base, with 13 bases separating them. There are 14 residues in the CDR3. Germline loops: CDR1 KGHSH, CDR2 LQKENI. CDR3 bases: TGTGCCAGCTCCCCCACGGGACATTCCTACGAGCAGTACTTC. It translates to CASSPTGHSYEQYF.

The chain employs TRBV10-2 and TRBJ1-2; D ambiguous. V lost 4 bases and J lost 6, with 15 bases in between. CDR1 is WSHSY, CDR2 SAAADI, per germline. This CDR3 has 14 residues. The CDR3 spells CASSASLNSNGYTF. CDR3 nucleotide sequence: TGCGCCAGCAGTGCCTCCCTCAACTCCAATGGCTACACCTTC.

The V call is TRBV4-2, the J call TRBJ2-6, with D unresolved. Germline V gene lookup returns CDR1 LGHNA and CDR2 YNFKEQ. V dropped 6 bases and J dropped 0 bases, with 18 bases sitting between them. This CDR3 has 18 residues. For the CDR3, the DNA is TGTGCCAGCAGAAGGTCGGTATCCCCCATCTCTGGGGCCAACGTCCTGACTTTC. Translated, it gives CASRRSVSPISGANVLTF.

CDR3 DNA: TGCGCCAGCACCCTGACAGGGCTCGGGGAAAAACTGTTTTTT. Its translation: CASTLTGLGEKLFF. The chain has TRBV10-2 and TRBJ1-4, with 7 nucleotides matching TRBD1. CDR3 length: 14 amino acids. In germline, CDR1 is WSHSY, CDR2 SAAADI. The J segment lost 8 bases and the V segment lost 7 bases, leaving 10 bases of the junction unmatched.

The chain uses TRBV5-4 and TRBJ2-1, with D perhaps matching TRBD1 (6 bases). The germline V gene has CDR1 SGHNT and CDR2 YYREEE (reference sequence). The CDR3 extends over 15 amino acids. V gave up 4 bases and J gave up 2 bases, with 13 bases separating them. The CDR3 DNA reads as TGTGCCAGCAGCCAACTACAGGGAACCTACAATGAGCAGTTCTTC. As protein: CASSQLQGTYNEQFF.

This chain links TRBV7-3 with TRBJ1-4; D ambiguous. Germline CDR1 and CDR2: SGHTA and FQGTGA. The CDR3 runs 14 residues. The V gene lost 5 bases and the J gene lost 0 bases, with 7 bases spanning the gap. In DNA, the CDR3 is TGTGCCAGCAGCCTGAGCGCAACTAATGAAAAACTGTTTTTT. Its protein product is CASSLSATNEKLFF.

This clone appeared a single time. The chain links TRBV7-9 to TRBJ2-7; D not resolved. There are 15 residues in the CDR3. Trimming shortened V by 5 bases and J by 2 bases, and 16 bases separated the two germline ends. Germline V gene lookup returns CDR1 SEHNR and CDR2 FQNEAQ (reference sequence). The CDR3 here is CASSPNGPLAYEQYF. The CDR3 DNA reads TGTGCCAGCAGCCCCAATGGGCCCCTGGCCTACGAGCAGTACTTC.

This chain connects TRBV2 to TRBJ1-3; D uncertain. The germline V gene encodes CDR1 SNHLY and CDR2 FYNNEI. CDR3 length: 13 amino acids. Trimming pared 8 bases from V and 0 bases from J, leaving 8 bases between. CDR3 sequence (DNA): TGTGCCAGCGGGAGGAGCTCTGGAAACACCATATATTTT. This encodes CASGRSSGNTIYF.

In nucleotides, the CDR3 is TGCGCCAGCAGCCAAGACCCGAACACTGAAGCTTTCTTT. Protein sequence: CASSQDPNTEAFF. The rearrangement links TRBV4-1 to TRBJ1-1; D is undetermined. The CDR3 extends over 13 amino acids. With 0 bases removed from V and 1 base from J, the gap between germline ends came to 3 bases. Germline CDR1 MGHRA, CDR2 YSYEKL.

V and J are TRBV10-3 and TRBJ1-2; a weak D match, TRBD1 (6 bases). Trimming removed 0 bases at V and 3 bases at J, with 17 bases between. Germline V gives CDR1 ENHRY, CDR2 SYGVKD. This CDR3 contains 17 residues. The CDR3 DNA sequence: TGTGCCATCAGTGAGTCCCCCTCAGGGAGGGGGGACTATGGCTACACCTTC. It specifies CAISESPSGRGDYGYTF.

V and J are TRBV10-3 and TRBJ1-5, with a tentative D call TRBD1 (5 bases). Germline loops: CDR1 ENHRY, CDR2 SYGVKD. V was shortened by 0 bases and J by 6 bases, with 6 bases between the two germline ends. The CDR3 is made up of 13 amino acids. CDR3 amino acids: CAISESRGQPQHF. The CDR3 DNA reads as TGTGCCATCAGTGAGTCGAGGGGTCAGCCCCAGCATTTT.

This chain uses TRBV18 with TRBJ2-2; tentative D call: TRBD1 (5 bases). CDR1 and CDR2 (germline): KGHSH, LQKENI. The CDR3 has 15 amino acids. Trimming stripped 6 bases from V and 2 bases from J, with 13 bases between. The CDR3 protein is CASSFGQGNTGELFF. Here the CDR3 DNA reads TGTGCCAGCTCGTTTGGTCAGGGAAACACCGGGGAGCTGTTTTTT.

The rearrangement uses TRBV6-1 and TRBJ1-2; D is unresolved. The CDR3 has 11 residues. In germline, CDR1 is MNHNS, CDR2 SASEGT. Trimming removed 5 bases at V and 7 bases at J, with 8 bases between. CDR3 sequence (DNA): TGTGCCAGCAGTTACAACGCTGGCTACACCTTC. Its translation is CASSYNAGYTF.

The chain uses TRBV4-3 and TRBJ2-3, with D uncertain. The CDR3 covers 13 residues. The germline V gene has CDR1 LGHNA and CDR2 YSLEER. The germline V and J ends were trimmed by 0 bases and 3 bases, with 4 bases remaining between them. The CDR3 sequence: CASSQERTDTQYF. In DNA form, the CDR3 reads TGCGCCAGCAGCCAAGAGAGGACAGATACGCAGTATTTT.

The V call is TRBV5-5, the J call TRBJ1-1; D possibly corresponds to TRBD1 (6 bases). The CDR3 contains 15 residues. Trimming pared 3 bases from V and 2 bases from J, leaving 14 bases between. The germline CDR1 and CDR2 sequences are SGHKS and YYEKEE (reference sequence). The CDR3 loop is CASSSSGGANTEAFF. In DNA form, the CDR3 reads TGTGCCAGCAGCTCATCCGGGGGGGCAAACACTGAAGCTTTCTTT.